The 32 T cell receptor beta chains presented below share a single source sample, sequenced in a study of molecular identifiers for immune sequencing clone quantification. TCRdb re-analysed the PCR reads in MiXCR, keeping a single row per CDR3 protein. The sample includes 88,000 or so distinct CDR3 sequences, roughly a fifth of them seen just once. Sequenced sample: naive CD8+ T cells from blood, with Jurkat cell RNA spiked in. Subset given: FACS-sorted CD8+CD4-CCR7+CD45RA+ naive T cells. These receptors came from a human donor in good health. Some libraries in this study had Jurkat cell RNA spiked in.

In regard to this clonotype: With a much larger clone just one base away, this may be a read error. The CDR3 does not close with the conserved phenylalanine or tryptophan, likely indicating a read error. The chain couples TRBV7-3 to TRBJ2-1; no definite D call. The V end was cut by 0 bases, the J end by 8 bases, with 8 bases between. Looked up from germline, CDR1 is SGHTA and CDR2 is FQGTGA. The CDR3 sequence is 13 residues long. This chain's CDR3 is CASSLTDPDEQFL. The CDR3 DNA reads as TGTGCCAGCAGCTTAACGGATCCAGATGAGCAGTTCCTC.

This clonotype was observed many times. V is TRBV7-9 and J is TRBJ1-1; the D gene is possibly TRBD1 (5 bases). The V gene lost 5 bases and the J gene lost 5 bases, with 12 bases spanning the gap. The CDR3 totals 13 residues. Germline V gene sequence: CDR1 SEHNR, CDR2 FQNEAQ (reference sequence). The CDR3 nucleotides are TGTGCCAGCAGCCCAAAGGGACTGACTGAAGCTTTCTTT. Amino acid sequence: CASSPKGLTEAFF.

Notes on this clonotype: A much larger clone differs by one base, so this may be a read error. This sequence joins TRBV6-6 and TRBJ2-4; D remains unclear. The CDR3 covers 12 residues. Germline values: CDR1 MNHNY, CDR2 SVGAGI (reference sequence). The CDR3 is CAGSYYPGIQYF. The CDR3 DNA is TGTGCCGGCAGTTACTATCCAGGTATTCAGTACTTC.

In the case of this clonotype: A much larger clone lies one base from this, so it may be a read error. The chain employs TRBV3-1 and TRBJ2-5, with D possibly being TRBD2 (7 bases). CDR1 LGHDT and CDR2 YNNKEL come from the germline V gene (reference sequence). This CDR3 spans 16 amino acids. Deletions cut 4 bases from V and 2 bases from J, with 17 bases between. This chain's CDR3 is CASSPHSRGLQETQYF. The CDR3 nucleotides are TGTGCCAGCAGCCCACATAGCAGGGGACTACAAGAGACCCAGTACTTC.

As to this clonotype: One end of the junction varies from germline; a read error may be responsible. The V gene is TRBV5-5, the J gene TRBJ2-7; D call uncertain. CDR3 size: 18 residues. Germline lookup yields CDR1 SGHKS and CDR2 YYEKEE (reference sequence). CDR3: CASRLGISIGLSEYEQYF. The CDR3 DNA is TGTGCCAGCAGGTTGGGAATATCTATCGGGTTATCGGAGTACGAGCAGTACTTC. Full variable domain (missing parts from reference TRBV5-5 and TRBJ2-7): DAGVTQSPTHLIKTRGQQVTLRCSPISGHKSVSWYQQVLGQGPQFIFQYYEKEERGRGNFPDRFSARQFPNYSSELNVNALLLGDSALYLCASRLGISIGLSEYEQYFGPGTRLTVT.

This clonotype was seen more than once but under ten times. V gene TRBV12-3 or TRBV12-4 combines with J gene TRBJ1-2; D remains ambiguous. V lost 3 bases, J lost 10 bases, and 18 bases lay in between. The CDR3 is 14 residues long. The CDR3 sequence is CASSFAGVLYDYTF. CDR3 coding DNA: TGTGCCAGCAGTTTTGCGGGAGTTCTATACGACTACACCTTC.

This clonotype was counted at least ten times. The rearrangement links TRBV19 to TRBJ2-1, with 9 nucleotides matching TRBD2. The germline gives CDR1 LNHDA, CDR2 SQIVND (reference sequence). J gave up 9 bases and V 7 bases, and 19 bases lay outside the gene matches. The CDR3 has 17 amino acids. The CDR3 sequence: CASTPWGTGTSLVEQFF. In DNA form, the CDR3 reads TGTGCCAGTACTCCCTGGGGGACCGGGACTAGCTTAGTTGAGCAGTTCTTC.

The chain combines TRBV28 with TRBJ2-7; 10 bases fit TRBD2. Germline CDR1 is MDHEN and CDR2 is SYDVKM. This CDR3 is built from 15 residues. V gave up 4 bases and J gave up 2 bases; unmatched junction bases: 5. The CDR3 DNA sequence: TGTGCCAGCAGTTACAGCGGGAGGGGGGCCTACGAGCAGTACTTC. Translating it yields CASSYSGRGAYEQYF.

This clonotype has a count of ten or more. The rearrangement uses TRBV20-1 and TRBJ1-4, with D perhaps TRBD1 (6 bases). The CDR3 extends over 13 amino acids. Per the germline V gene, CDR1 is DFQATT and CDR2 is SNEGSKA (reference sequence). Trimming removed 6 bases from V and 0 bases from J, with 8 bases in between. CDR3 loop: CSAGTTTNEKLFF. CDR3 in DNA: TGCAGTGCCGGGACAACAACTAATGAAAAACTGTTTTTT.

In regard to this clonotype: A much bigger clone sits one base away, suggesting this may be a read error. This chain uses TRBV7-6 with TRBJ2-5, with 8 bases aligning to TRBD1. Germline CDR1 and CDR2: SGHVS and FNYEAQ. The CDR3 spans 14 residues. CDR3 nucleotide sequence: TGTGCCAGCAGCCCCGACAGGGGTGCAGAGATCCAGTACTTC. Protein sequence: CASSPDRGAEIQYF.

J is TRBJ2-1 and V is TRBV27; D perhaps matches TRBD1 (7 bases). The CDR3 has 16 amino acids. The germline CDR1 and CDR2 sequences are MNHEY and SMNVEV (reference sequence). The ends were cut back, 10 bases at V and 7 bases at J, with 26 bases in the middle. DNA for the CDR3: TGTGCCACCCTCCAGCCCGGGCGGGACAGAATTAATGAGCAGTTCTTC. Encoded protein: CATLQPGRDRINEQFF.

This clonotype was detected many times. This chain joins TRBV3-1 and TRBJ2-7, with D possibly TRBD1 on 6 matching bases. The V and J ends lost 0 bases and 2 bases respectively, with 8 bases between them. CDR1 and CDR2 from the germline V gene are LGHDT and YNNKEL (reference sequence). The CDR3 has 14 residues. The CDR3 is CASSQEGQPYEQYF. The CDR3 coding sequence is TGTGCCAGCAGCCAAGAAGGACAGCCCTACGAGCAGTACTTC.

At least ten counts were recorded for this clonotype. This chain joins TRBV21-1 and TRBJ2-2; the listed D gene, TRBD1, was not tested against the DNA. TRBV21-1 is assigned pseudogene status. CDR3 size: 19 residues. CDR3 loop: CASSNNRDRINTNTGELFF. The CDR3 DNA is TGTGCCAGCAGCAATAACCGGGACAGGATAAACACGAACACCGGGGAGCTGTTTTTT.

This clonotype has just a few counts. This chain uses TRBV12-3 or TRBV12-4 with TRBJ2-1, with 8 bases aligning to TRBD2. This CDR3 is built from 16 residues. V lost 5 bases, J lost 8 bases, and 14 bases stayed unmatched. This CDR3 reads CASSPGGVRNEDEQFF. The CDR3 DNA reads as TGTGCCAGCAGTCCCGGGGGGGTGAGGAATGAGGATGAGCAGTTCTTC.

The chain couples TRBV11-2 to TRBJ2-7, with 10 nucleotides matching TRBD2. Per germline, CDR1 SGHAT and CDR2 FQNNGV. The CDR3 runs 16 residues. J lost 2 bases, V lost 1 base, and 5 bases had no gene match. CDR3 coding DNA: TGTGCCAGCAGCTTAGTGCTAGCGGGGGTGGCCTACGAGCAGTACTTC. It codes for CASSLVLAGVAYEQYF.

A remark on this clonotype: A much larger clonotype is one base distant, so this may be a read error. This chain links TRBV7-9 with TRBJ2-7; D unclear. V was clipped by 5 bases and J by 0 bases, with 11 bases between them. This CDR3 spans 14 amino acids. Germline CDR1 reads SEHNR; CDR2 reads FQNEAQ (reference sequence). The DNA of the CDR3 is TGTGCCAGCAGCCTCGAGTCTAGCTCCTACGAGCAGTACTTC. This gives the protein CASSLESSSYEQYF.

This clonotype came up many times. CDR3 sequence: CASSGTAYTGELFF. CDR3 nucleotides: TGTGCCAGCAGTGGGACAGCTTACACCGGGGAGCTGTTTTTT. The J gene is TRBJ2-2, the V gene TRBV25-1; maybe TRBD1 (6 bases). The CDR3 is 14 amino acids. The germline CDR1 and CDR2 sequences are MGHDK and SYGVNS. V was cut by 4 bases and J by 3 bases, with 9 bases left in between.

This clonotype was seen only a few times. The rearrangement uses TRBV28 and TRBJ2-5; D not resolved. This CDR3 has 13 residues. The germline V gene encodes CDR1 MDHEN and CDR2 SYDVKM. V gave up 2 bases and J gave up 2 bases, with 6 bases separating them. CDR3 region: CASSLRNQETQYF. The DNA for the CDR3 is TGTGCCAGCAGTTTACGGAATCAAGAGACCCAGTACTTC.

This clonotype came up many times. The rearrangement links TRBV13 to TRBJ1-1; D not resolved. V lost 4 bases to trimming and J lost 7 bases, with 10 bases between them. The CDR3 has 12 amino acids. Germline assignment: CDR1 PRHDT and CDR2 FYEKMQ (reference sequence). The CDR3 DNA is TGTGCCAGCAGCTACCATGACAATGAAGCTTTCTTT. It specifies CASSYHDNEAFF. The full variable domain, in which reference TRBV13 and TRBJ1-1 provide the parts outside the CDR3, is AAGVIQSPRHLIKEKRETATLKCYPIPRHDTVYWYQQGPGQDPQFLISFYEKMQSDKGSIPDRFSAQQFSDYHSELNMSSLELGDSALYFCASSYHDNEAFFGQGTRLTVV.

V gene TRBV11-2 combines with J gene TRBJ2-2, with D hard to call. The germline gives CDR1 SGHAT, CDR2 FQNNGV. The CDR3 consists of 13 residues. Trimming took off 5 bases at V and 8 bases at J, with 12 bases between the two ends. CDR3 sequence: CASSTDPAGELFF. The DNA for the CDR3 is TGTGCCAGCAGCACCGACCCCGCTGGGGAGCTGTTTTTT.

This clonotype was found many times. V gene TRBV20-1 combines with J gene TRBJ2-3; D may be TRBD1 (5 bases). Trimming pared 2 bases from V and 1 base from J, leaving 10 bases between. The CDR3 spans 14 residues. Germline V gene data show CDR1 as DFQATT and CDR2 as SNEGSKA (reference sequence). CDR3 region: CSARLGPGTDTQYF. CDR3 bases: TGCAGTGCTAGACTGGGGCCTGGCACAGATACGCAGTATTTT.

At least ten counts were recorded for this clonotype. The chain is built from TRBV20-1 and TRBJ2-7; D gene uncertain. Germline lookup yields CDR1 DFQATT and CDR2 SNEGSKA (reference sequence). Trimming removed 1 base at V and 2 bases at J, with 18 bases between. This CDR3 is 16 amino acids long. The CDR3 spells CSARVPYEVSTYEQYF. The CDR3 region has the DNA TGCAGTGCTAGAGTTCCCTACGAGGTTTCAACCTACGAGCAGTACTTC.

This clonotype was detected ten times or more. The CDR3 DNA is TGTGCCAGCAGCTTGAGACAGGCCCTCTACGAGCAGTACTTC. Encoded protein: CASSLRQALYEQYF. The chain links TRBV5-6 to TRBJ2-7, with D possibly TRBD1 on 6 matching bases. V gave up 1 base and J gave up 3 bases, with 11 bases separating them. Germline CDR1 and CDR2: SGHDT and YYEEEE. The CDR3 spans 14 residues.

Comment on this clonotype: Being one base from a much bigger clone, this may be a read error. The chain couples TRBV6-6 to TRBJ2-7; maybe TRBD2 (5 bases). Germline-derived CDR1 and CDR2 are MNHNY and SVGAGI (reference sequence). This CDR3 has 12 residues. The CDR3 loop is CASSFGGDELYF. In nucleotides, the CDR3 is TGTGCCAGCAGTTTCGGAGGTGACGAGCTGTACTTC.

Remarks on this clonotype: A much bigger clone sits one base away, suggesting this may be a read error. The chain joins TRBV30 to TRBJ1-1; no definite D call. V was trimmed by 4 bases and J by 11 bases, leaving 26 bases between them. The germline gives CDR1 GTSNPN, CDR2 SVGIG (reference sequence). The length of the CDR3 is 15 residues. The CDR3: CAWTGIGGTGRRAFF. CDR3 bases: TGTGCCTGGACTGGTATTGGTGGTACCGGACGCCGGGCTTTCTTT.

Remarks on this clonotype: At one boundary the junction diverges from the germline segment, which might be a read error. The CDR3 nucleotides are TGTACCTGGAGTCGAGGACAGGGTGTTTTGGAAAAACTGTTTTTT. It encodes CTWSRGQGVLEKLFF. This rearrangement joins TRBV30 to TRBJ1-4; 8 nucleotides agree with TRBD1. The CDR3 length is 15 residues. Germline assignment: CDR1 GTSNPN and CDR2 SVGIG (reference sequence). The full variable domain, with the rest looked up from reference TRBV30 and TRBJ1-4, is SQTIHQWPATLVQPVGSPLSLECTVEGTSNPNLYWYRQAAGRGLQLLFYSVGIGQISSEVPQNLSASRPQDRQFILSSKKLLLSDSGFYLCTWSRGQGVLEKLFFGSGTQLSVL.

This clonotype came up a few times. The chain recombines TRBV2 with TRBJ2-2; D gene uncertain. CDR3 length: 13 amino acids. V lost 4 bases and J 0 bases, leaving 3 bases between the germline ends. The germline V gene has CDR1 SNHLY and CDR2 FYNNEI. The CDR3 reads CASSGANTGELFF. As DNA, the CDR3 is TGTGCCAGCAGTGGTGCGAACACCGGGGAGCTGTTTTTT.

In this sample, this clonotype turned up many times. The V gene is TRBV2, the J gene TRBJ2-2; D gene unclear. Germline V gives CDR1 SNHLY, CDR2 FYNNEI. Trimming shortened V by 0 bases and J by 2 bases, and 7 bases separated the two germline ends. CDR3 length equals 15 residues. The CDR3 nucleotides are TGTGCCAGCAGTGAAGCGGTGGTTAACACCGGGGAGCTGTTTTTT. It codes for CASSEAVVNTGELFF. The full variable domain, rest sourced from reference TRBV2 and TRBJ2-2, is EPEVTQTPSHQVTQMGQEVILRCVPISNHLYFYWYRQILGQKVEFLVSFYNNEISEKSEIFDDQFSVERPDGSNFTLKIRSTKLEDSAMYFCASSEAVVNTGELFFGEGSRLTVL.

This clonotype came up many times. The chain recombines TRBV6-2 or TRBV6-3 with TRBJ2-7, with no clear D. In germline, CDR1 is MNHEY, CDR2 SVGEGT. This CDR3 region has 14 residues. Between the trimmed V and J ends, which lost 2 bases and 7 bases, there was a span of 15 bases. The CDR3 here is CASSYVVPPVEQYF. The CDR3, as DNA: TGTGCCAGCAGTTACGTGGTTCCTCCGGTGGAGCAGTACTTC.

At least ten counts were recorded for this clonotype. The chain employs TRBV14 and TRBJ2-7, with 7 bases matching TRBD1. Per the germline V gene, CDR1 is SGHDN and CDR2 is FVKESK. The CDR3 extends over 14 amino acids. With V trimmed by 3 bases and J by 3 bases, 5 bases remained unmatched. CDR3 sequence reads: CASSQSRDSYEQYF. The CDR3 DNA follows: TGTGCCAGCAGCCAGTCCCGGGACAGCTACGAGCAGTACTTC.

This clonotype showed up just a few times. V and J are TRBV7-8 and TRBJ1-2; tentative D call: TRBD1 (5 bases). Per the germline V gene, CDR1 is SGHVS and CDR2 is FQNEAQ. The CDR3 has 12 amino acids. V was cut by 1 base and J by 6 bases, with 6 bases left in between. The CDR3 sequence is CASSLEGHGYTF. The CDR3, as DNA: TGTGCCAGCAGCTTAGAGGGGCATGGCTACACCTTC.

The rearrangement uses TRBV4-1 and TRBJ2-7, with D perhaps assigned TRBD1 or TRBD2 (6 bases each). The CDR3 extends over 15 amino acids. The V gene's germline CDR1 is MGHRA and CDR2 YSYEKL. Trimming took 4 bases from V and 1 from J, leaving 14 bases between them. CDR3 sequence (DNA): TGCGCCAGCAGCCCGGGGGCAGGTGCATCCTACGAGCAGTACTTC. Translation gives CASSPGAGASYEQYF.